The 5 T cell receptor beta chains in this list originate from one sample, sequenced in a study of T cell responses to AZD1222 COVID-19 vaccine. Clones were sequenced by immunoSEQ multiplex PCR, and TCRdb holds only the in-frame ones, with some missing. This sample has about 140,000 clones; approximately 90% occur once, and the top ten carry 3.4%. This material consisted of peripheral blood, taken on day 0 of AZD1222 vaccination. Receptor source: an adult in good health.

J is TRBJ2-1 and V is TRBV19; D may be TRBD2 (5 bases). V was cut by 2 bases and J by 13 bases, with 15 bases left in between. Germline V gives CDR1 LNHDA, CDR2 SQIVND (reference sequence). The CDR3 covers 13 residues. CDR3 amino acids: CASSIYSGISQFF. The CDR3 coding sequence is TGTGCCAGTAGTATATATTCGGGGATAAGTCAGTTCTTC.

The chain has TRBV27 and TRBJ1-2; D not resolved. The CDR3 has 13 residues. Germline V lookup: CDR1 MNHEY, CDR2 SMNVEV (reference sequence). With 5 bases removed from V and 4 bases from J, the gap between germline ends came to 11 bases. The CDR3 DNA sequence: TGTGCCAGCAGTCAGTGGACGGGCTATGGCTACACCTTC. It specifies CASSQWTGYGYTF.

The rearrangement links TRBV5-8 to TRBJ2-1, with TRBD2 as a possible D gene (5 bases). The CDR3 is 16 residues long. V lost 0 bases and J 4 bases, leaving 14 bases between the germline ends. Germline assignment: CDR1 SGHTS and CDR2 YDEGEE. Written as DNA, the CDR3 is TGTGCCAGCAGCTTGGCCACCGGGGTCGGGTACAATGAGCAGTTCTTC. It yields the protein CASSLATGVGYNEQFF.

This chain connects TRBV25-1 to TRBJ2-1, with 11 bases aligning to TRBD1. The V gene's germline CDR1 is MGHDK and CDR2 SYGVNS. The CDR3 length is 16 residues. With 3 bases clipped from V and 9 bases from J, the junction kept 10 bases outside the gene matches. DNA for the CDR3: TGTGCCAGCAGTGATCCCGGACAGGGGGCGCAGAGTGAGCAGTTCTTC. It codes for CASSDPGQGAQSEQFF. The whole variable domain, remainder taken from reference TRBV25-1 and TRBJ2-1, is EADIYQTPRYLVIGTGKKITLECSQTMGHDKMYWYQQDPGMELHLIHYSYGVNSTEKGDLSSESTVSRIRTEHFPLTLESARPSHTSQYLCASSDPGQGAQSEQFFGPGTRLTVL.

The chain couples TRBV5-1 to TRBJ2-5; D possibly corresponds to TRBD2 (5 bases). This CDR3 spans 14 amino acids. CDR1 SGHRS and CDR2 YFSETQ come from the germline V gene. Trimming pared 7 bases from V and 5 bases from J, leaving 18 bases between. This CDR3 is CASHRGFRTETQYF. CDR3 coding DNA: TGCGCCAGCCACAGAGGGTTCCGGACGGAGACCCAGTACTTC. The complete variable domain, with remaining parts taken from reference TRBV5-1 and TRBJ2-5, reads KAGVTQTPRYLIKTRGQQVTLSCSPISGHRSVSWYQQTPGQGLQFLFEYFSETQRNKGNFPGRFSGRQFSNSRSEMNVSTLELGDSALYLCASHRGFRTETQYFGPGTRLLVL.